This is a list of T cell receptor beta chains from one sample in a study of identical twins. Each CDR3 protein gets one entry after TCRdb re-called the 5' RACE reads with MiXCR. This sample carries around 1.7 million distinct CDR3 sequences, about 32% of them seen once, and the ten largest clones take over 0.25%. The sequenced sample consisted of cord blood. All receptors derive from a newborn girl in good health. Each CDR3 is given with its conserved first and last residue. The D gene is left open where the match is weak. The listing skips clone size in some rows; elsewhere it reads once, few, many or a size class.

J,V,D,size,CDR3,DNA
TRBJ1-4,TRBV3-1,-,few,CASSQFSGERSGKLFF,TGTGCCAGCAGCCAATTCTCAGGGGAACGATCAGGGAAACTGTTTTTT
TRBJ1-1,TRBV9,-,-,CASSVAADWMNTEAFF,TGTGCCAGCAGCGTAGCCGCGGATTGGATGAACACTGAAGCTTTCTTT
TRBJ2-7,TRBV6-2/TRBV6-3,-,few,CASSPTRTGKYF,TGTGCCAGCAGTCCAACGCGGACTGGGAAGTACTTC
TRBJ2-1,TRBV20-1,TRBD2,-,CSARPFNREDYEQFF,TGCAGTGCTAGACCCTTTAACCGGGAGGATTATGAGCAGTTCTTC
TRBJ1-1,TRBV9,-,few,CASTVANMNTEAFF,TGTGCCAGCACCGTAGCGAACATGAACACTGAAGCTTTCTTT
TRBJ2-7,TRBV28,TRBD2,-,CASSAVGIAGGSYEQYF,TGTGCCAGCAGTGCGGTCGGGATAGCGGGAGGTTCCTACGAGCAGTACTTC
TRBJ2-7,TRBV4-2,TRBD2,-,CASSQERIAGAAYEQYF,TGTGCCAGCAGCCAAGAGAGAATAGCGGGGGCCGCCTACGAGCAGTACTTC
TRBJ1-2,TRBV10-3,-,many,CAISDSQVAYGYTF,TGTGCCATCAGCGACAGCCAGGTTGCCTATGGCTACACCTTC
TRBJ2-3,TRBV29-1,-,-,CSVAKRGGSTGTQYF,TGCAGCGTTGCCAAGAGGGGGGGATCCACAGGTACGCAGTATTTT
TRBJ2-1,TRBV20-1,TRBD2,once,CSGASGRNNGQFF,TGCAGTGGCGCTAGCGGGAGGAACAATGGGCAGTTCTTC
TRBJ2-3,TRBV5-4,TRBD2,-,CASSLTRLADSTDTQYF,TGTGCCAGCAGCTTAACACGACTAGCGGATAGCACAGATACGCAGTATTTT
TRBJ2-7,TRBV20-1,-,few,CSALGPLTGEQYF,TGCAGTGCTTTGGGCCCCCTAACCGGCGAGCAGTACTTC
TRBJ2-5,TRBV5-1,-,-,CASSLSSVRYNEQYF,TGCGCCAGCAGTTTGTCTAGCGTAAGATACAATGAGCAGTACTTC
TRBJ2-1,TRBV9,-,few,CASSASSTPLGGVQFF,TGTGCCAGCAGCGCCAGCTCGACCCCCCTAGGGGGGGTGCAGTTCTTC
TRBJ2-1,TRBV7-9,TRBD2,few,CASSLAGGITNEQFF,TGTGCCAGCAGCTTAGCGGGAGGGATCACCAATGAGCAGTTCTTC
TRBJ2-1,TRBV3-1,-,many,CASSPRGRSSDEQFF,TGTGCCAGCAGCCCCCGGGGCCGTTCAAGCGATGAGCAGTTCTTC
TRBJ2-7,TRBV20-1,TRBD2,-,CSAPRPGGAYEQYF,TGCAGTGCCCCACGCCCCGGGGGGGCCTACGAGCAGTACTTC